The 13 T cell receptor beta chains given below trace back to one sample, sequenced in a study of early T cells in non-severe SARS-CoV-2 infection. TCRdb fed the 5' RACE reads into MiXCR, producing one record per CDR3 protein. This repertoire shows under 65,000 distinct CDR3 sequences, less than 15% found once; its top ten account for roughly 10%. The input for sequencing was whole blood, taken at baseline. All receptors derive from an adult who was a healthcare worker with PCR-confirmed SARS-CoV-2 infection or an uninfected control (not recorded which).

This clonotype showed up just a few times. The rearrangement joins TRBV29-1 to TRBJ2-3; the match to TRBD2 covers 14 bases. Germline lookup yields CDR1 SQVTM and CDR2 ANQGSEA. V lost 3 bases and J lost 7; bases outside the gene matches: 3. This CDR3 comprises 14 residues. The CDR3 here is CSVEGLAGENTQYF. The CDR3 bases are TGCAGCGTTGAGGGACTAGCGGGGGAAAATACGCAGTATTTT.

V is TRBV6-1 and J is TRBJ1-2, with D unresolved. The V and J ends lost 1 base and 4 bases respectively, with 10 bases between them. CDR3 size: 14 residues. Germline V lookup: CDR1 MNHNS, CDR2 SASEGT. The CDR3 here is CASSEGESGYGYTF. The CDR3 DNA reads as TGTGCCAGCAGTGAAGGGGAGTCTGGCTATGGCTACACCTTC.

The chain carries TRBV5-1 and TRBJ2-2; a weak D match, TRBD2 (6 bases). CDR3 length: 15 amino acids. The germline V gene encodes CDR1 SGHRS and CDR2 YFSETQ. V gave up 4 bases and J gave up 4 bases, with 14 bases separating them. The CDR3 is CASSGGTPGTGELFF. The CDR3 DNA follows: TGCGCCAGCAGCGGGGGGACCCCGGGCACCGGGGAGCTGTTTTTT.

This clonotype has just a few counts. This chain's CDR3 is CASSEIGAGVYEQYF. The CDR3 DNA reads as TGTGCCAGCAGTGAAATAGGAGCGGGAGTGTACGAGCAGTACTTC. The chain employs TRBV25-1 and TRBJ2-7; 8 bases fit TRBD2. This CDR3 is built from 15 residues. The V and J ends lost 2 bases and 4 bases, in that order; junction bases with no gene match: 7. The germline V gene encodes CDR1 MGHDK and CDR2 SYGVNS.

The chain has TRBV7-2 and TRBJ2-3, with 9 bases that match TRBD2. The V gene end was trimmed by 10 bases and the J gene end by 5 bases; junction bases not matched to a gene: 16. The germline V gene has CDR1 SGHTA and CDR2 FQGNSA. The CDR3 has 16 amino acids. In DNA form, the CDR3 reads TGTGCCACCGCTCGCGGGGGGGCGGGAGTAAGAGATACGCAGTATTTT. Its protein is CATARGGAGVRDTQYF.

This clonotype was counted at least ten times. V and J are TRBV5-6 and TRBJ1-1; D may be TRBD1 (6 bases). CDR1 is SGHDT and CDR2 is YYEEEE in the germline V gene. The V end was cut by 3 bases, the J end by 1 base, with 10 bases between. The length of the CDR3 is 14 residues. CDR3 sequence: CASSWGQENTEAFF. DNA of the CDR3: TGTGCCAGCAGCTGGGGGCAGGAGAACACTGAAGCTTTCTTT.

The rearrangement uses TRBV4-3 and TRBJ2-3; D unclear. The CDR3 runs to 15 residues. Germline CDR1 LGHNA, CDR2 YSLEER. Trimming took off 0 bases at V and 5 bases at J, with 12 bases between the two ends. In DNA form, the CDR3 reads TGCGCCAGCAGCCAAGATGAGAGCGCCGGAGATACGCAGTATTTT. This sequence encodes CASSQDESAGDTQYF.

V gene TRBV20-1 combines with J gene TRBJ1-5; D remains ambiguous. Between the trimmed V and J ends, which lost 3 bases and 0 bases, there was a span of 12 bases. From germline, CDR1 is DFQATT and CDR2 SNEGSKA (reference sequence). CDR3 length equals 15 residues. The chain's CDR3 is CSASPADYSNQPQHF. The CDR3, as DNA: TGCAGTGCTAGTCCGGCGGATTATAGCAATCAGCCCCAGCATTTT.

This clonotype appeared many times. The chain employs TRBV7-9 and TRBJ2-1; TRBD1 matches 7 bases. Trimming at V came to 5 bases and at J to 8 bases, leaving 9 bases not matched to a gene. The CDR3 spans 14 residues. The germline CDR1 and CDR2 sequences are SEHNR and FQNEAQ (reference sequence). The CDR3 nucleotides are TGTGCCAGCAGCCCGTTCGGGACAGTTCATGAGCAGTTCTTC. Its translation: CASSPFGTVHEQFF.

The rearrangement joins TRBV7-3 to TRBJ2-1; D unclear. Germline CDR1 and CDR2: SGHTA and FQGTGA. Trimming cost V 5 bases and J 7 bases, with 9 bases left between them. The CDR3 contains 12 residues. Here the CDR3 DNA reads TGTGCCAGCAGCGATCCTAGTAATGAGCAGTTCTTC. Translation gives CASSDPSNEQFF.

The chain has TRBV20-1 and TRBJ1-1; TRBD1 agrees at 9 bases. V lost 6 bases to trimming and J lost 3 bases; unmatched junction nucleotides: 5. The CDR3 runs 13 residues. Germline CDR1 is DFQATT and CDR2 is SNEGSKA (reference sequence). The CDR3 sequence: CSANRGRDTEAFF. In nucleotides, the CDR3 is TGCAGTGCCAACAGGGGGCGGGACACTGAAGCTTTCTTT.

This clonotype was seen a single time. The rearrangement uses TRBV6-2 or TRBV6-3 and TRBJ2-7, with 12 bases identical to TRBD2. Germline V gives CDR1 MNHEY, CDR2 SVGEGT. The V and J ends lost 6 bases and 3 bases, in that order; junction bases with no gene match: 6. The CDR3 has 15 residues. The CDR3 loop reads CASRRTSGEYYEQYF. The CDR3 DNA is TGTGCCAGCAGACGGACTAGCGGGGAATACTACGAGCAGTACTTC.

Relative to its sample, this clonotype is medium-sized. The chain uses TRBV7-6 and TRBJ2-3; unclear D gene. Germline CDR1 and CDR2: SGHVS and FNYEAQ. This CDR3 is 13 amino acids long. Trimming shortened V by 2 bases and J by 4 bases, and 7 bases separated the two germline ends. The CDR3 protein is CASSLTRPDTQYF. CDR3 bases: TGTGCCAGCAGCTTAACCCGTCCAGATACGCAGTATTTT.